The 20 T cell receptor beta chains reported below all come from one sample, sequenced in a study of T cell changes during pregnancy in multiple sclerosis. Measured with immunoSEQ multiplex PCR; TCRdb has only the in-frame clones, and not every one. The table lists about 110,000 clones, around 90% of them singletons. Sequenced here: peripheral blood, sampled before pregnancy. The receptor source for this set is a female donor with multiple sclerosis, enrolled in a pregnancy study.

V and J are TRBV19 and TRBJ2-1; 13 positions match TRBD2. The J segment lost 9 bases and the V segment lost 3 bases, leaving 2 bases of the junction unmatched. Germline V gene lookup returns CDR1 LNHDA and CDR2 SQIVND (reference sequence). CDR3 length equals 14 residues. CDR3 residues: CASSIGTSGTEQFF. Written as DNA, the CDR3 is TGTGCCAGTAGTATCGGGACTAGCGGGACTGAGCAGTTCTTC.

This chain joins TRBV19 and TRBJ2-3; 11 positions match TRBD2. Germline V CDR1 and CDR2: LNHDA, SQIVND (reference sequence). Germline trimming cut 6 bases from V and 2 bases from J; bases unmatched to any gene: 7. The CDR3 length is 16 residues. CDR3 nucleotides: TGTGCCAGTAGCCCAGTAGCGGGAGGGCCCACAGATACGCAGTATTTT. Its translation is CASSPVAGGPTDTQYF.

This clone turned up a few times. The gene calls are TRBV19 and TRBJ2-1; 10 bases are shared with TRBD1. The V gene's germline CDR1 is LNHDA and CDR2 SQIVND (reference sequence). Trimming removed 7 bases from V and 7 bases from J; junction bases left unmatched: 10. The CDR3 contains 15 residues. CDR3: CASTSDRGRGNEQFF. In DNA form, the CDR3 reads TGTGCCAGTACCAGCGACAGGGGGCGCGGGAATGAGCAGTTCTTC.

The chain carries TRBV7-9 and TRBJ1-5; D remains ambiguous. The CDR3 consists of 13 residues. The V end lost 2 bases, the J end lost 5 bases, and 7 bases lay between the germline ends. Germline V gives CDR1 SEHNR, CDR2 FQNEAQ (reference sequence). The CDR3 DNA reads as TGTGCCAGCAGCTTATCCCTAGATCAGCCCCAGCATTTT. It is translated as CASSLSLDQPQHF.

The V call is TRBV27, the J call TRBJ2-7, with TRBD2 identical over 9 bases. The CDR3 is 16 residues long. Germline loops: CDR1 MNHEY, CDR2 SMNVEV (reference sequence). V gave up 10 bases and J gave up 5 bases; unmatched junction bases: 18. The CDR3 DNA is TGTGCCACCGCCCTTGTTGGAGCGGGAGGCGAGAACGAGCAGTACTTC. This sequence encodes CATALVGAGGENEQYF.

V is TRBV5-1 and J is TRBJ2-3, with 11 bases matching TRBD2. Germline V gives CDR1 SGHRS, CDR2 YFSETQ. CDR3 length: 16 residues. V shed 3 bases, J shed 5 bases, and the junction held 8 bases outside the gene matches. The CDR3 sequence is CASSSLAGGREDTQYF. The CDR3 bases are TGCGCCAGCAGCTCCTTAGCGGGAGGGAGAGAAGATACGCAGTATTTT.

V gene TRBV7-9 combines with J gene TRBJ2-6; 9 bases agree with TRBD1. The CDR3 is 18 amino acids. Germline lookup yields CDR1 SEHNR and CDR2 FQNEAQ (reference sequence). V trimming: 7 bases; J trimming: 1 base; junction bases outside the gene matches: 11. This CDR3 is CASTEGGQGVSGANVLTF. The CDR3 region has the DNA TGTGCCAGCACCGAGGGGGGACAGGGAGTTTCTGGGGCCAACGTCCTGACTTTC.

This chain connects TRBV6-5 to TRBJ2-5; 9 bases fit TRBD1. This CDR3 has 16 residues. Germline V gene lookup returns CDR1 MNHEY and CDR2 SVGAGI. V lost 4 bases to trimming and J lost 3 bases; unmatched junction nucleotides: 9. The CDR3 protein is CASSSPRTGVKETQYF. DNA for the CDR3: TGTGCCAGCAGTTCCCCTCGGACAGGGGTAAAAGAGACCCAGTACTTC.

The chain links TRBV9 to TRBJ1-6; D not resolved. The V end was cut by 4 bases, the J end by 6 bases, with 14 bases between. Germline-derived CDR1 and CDR2 are SGDLS and YYNGEE. CDR3 length: 15 amino acids. CDR3 amino acids: CASSYLGSSNSPLHF. The CDR3 nucleotides are TGTGCCAGCAGCTACCTGGGCAGTAGTAATTCACCCCTCCACTTT.

The chain joins TRBV5-1 to TRBJ2-3, with 11 bases matching TRBD2. The V gene's germline CDR1 is SGHRS and CDR2 YFSETQ. The CDR3 contains 16 residues. Trimming removed 4 bases from V and 6 bases from J; junction bases left unmatched: 10. The CDR3 reads CASSKTSGSQSDTQYF. CDR3 DNA sequence: TGCGCCAGCAGCAAAACTAGCGGGAGTCAATCCGATACGCAGTATTTT.

The gene calls are TRBV2 and TRBJ2-5; weak D call: TRBD2 (5 bases). In germline, CDR1 is SNHLY, CDR2 FYNNEI. With 5 bases removed from V and 2 bases from J, the gap between germline ends came to 9 bases. There are 13 residues in the CDR3. This CDR3 reads CASSRSVQETQYF. The CDR3 DNA follows: TGTGCCAGCAGTCGTAGCGTACAAGAGACCCAGTACTTC. Full variable domain (rest looked up from reference TRBV2 and TRBJ2-5): EPEVTQTPSHQVTQMGQEVILRCVPISNHLYFYWYRQILGQKVEFLVSFYNNEISEKSEIFDDQFSVERPDGSNFTLKIRSTKLEDSAMYFCASSRSVQETQYFGPGTRLLVL.

The chain recombines TRBV5-4 with TRBJ2-3, with TRBD1 matching over 11 bases. Germline V CDR1 and CDR2: SGHNT, YYREEE (reference sequence). The CDR3 is made up of 15 amino acids. V lost 4 bases and J lost 4; bases outside the gene matches: 5. CDR3 nucleotides: TGTGCCAGCAGCCCGGGACAGGGGGTGGCAGATACGCAGTATTTT. This sequence encodes CASSPGQGVADTQYF.

The rearrangement uses TRBV11-3 and TRBJ2-3; unclear D gene. The CDR3 runs 13 residues. The germline V gene encodes CDR1 SGHNT and CDR2 YENEEA. Trimming stripped 1 base from V and 2 bases from J, with 4 bases between. In DNA form, the CDR3 reads TGTGCCAGCAGCTTAGGGCCCACAGATACGCAGTATTTT. Amino acid sequence: CASSLGPTDTQYF.

This chain joins TRBV18 and TRBJ2-7, with a tentative D call TRBD1 (5 bases). This CDR3 has 16 residues. V was shortened by 0 bases and J by 0 bases, with 12 bases between the two germline ends. Germline loops: CDR1 KGHSH, CDR2 LQKENI. In nucleotides, the CDR3 is TGTGCCAGCTCACCACCCCCGGACAAGGTCTCCTACGAGCAGTACTTC. It is translated as CASSPPPDKVSYEQYF.

The rearrangement uses TRBV7-3 and TRBJ2-1, with D possibly TRBD2 on 6 matching bases. The V and J ends lost 4 bases and 6 bases respectively, with 16 bases between them. The germline V gene encodes CDR1 SGHTA and CDR2 FQGTGA. The CDR3 is 15 residues long. The CDR3 bases are TGTGCCAGCAGCTCCCAAGGCGGGATGGGCAATGAGCAGTTCTTC. This codes for CASSSQGGMGNEQFF.

The DNA for the CDR3 is TGTGCCAGCAGTTTAGGGTCCAGGGCTGGAAACACCATATATTTT. This encodes CASSLGSRAGNTIYF. The chain uses TRBV28 and TRBJ1-3, with D maybe TRBD1 (5 bases). The CDR3 length is 15 residues. The germline gives CDR1 MDHEN, CDR2 SYDVKM. The ends were cut back, 2 bases at V and 2 bases at J, with 10 bases in the middle.

The chain uses TRBV2 and TRBJ2-3; TRBD2 matches 14 bases. Germline trimming cut 5 bases from V and 4 bases from J; bases unmatched to any gene: 2. In germline, CDR1 is SNHLY, CDR2 FYNNEI. This CDR3 has 15 amino acids. DNA for the CDR3: TGTGCCAGCAGTCCGACTAGCGGGGGGGCAGATACGCAGTATTTT. Encoded protein: CASSPTSGGADTQYF.

This rearrangement joins TRBV2 to TRBJ1-2; D ambiguous. The CDR3 spans 14 residues. Looked up from germline, CDR1 is SNHLY and CDR2 is FYNNEI. Trimming removed 11 bases at V and 2 bases at J, with 18 bases between. CDR3 sequence reads: CAGAGARRNYGYTF. Written as DNA, the CDR3 is TGTGCCGGAGCGGGAGCACGCAGAAACTATGGCTACACCTTC.

The CDR3, as DNA: TGTGCCAGCAGACAACAGGGGTTAACAGGTAACACTGAAGCTTTCTTT. It encodes CASRQQGLTGNTEAFF. V is TRBV5-6 and J is TRBJ1-1; 7 nucleotides match TRBD1. V was pared by 5 bases and J by 2 bases, with 12 bases of the junction left unmatched. The CDR3 is 16 residues long. CDR1 is SGHDT and CDR2 is YYEEEE in the germline V gene. The full variable domain, in which reference TRBV5-6 and TRBJ1-1 provide the parts outside the CDR3, is DAGVTQSPTHLIKTRGQQVTLRCSPKSGHDTVSWYQQALGQGPQFIFQYYEEEERQRGNFPDRFSGHQFPNYSSELNVNALLLGDSALYLCASRQQGLTGNTEAFFGQGTRLTVV.

The chain recombines TRBV30 with TRBJ1-5; D perhaps matches TRBD1 (6 bases). CDR1 GTSNPN and CDR2 SVGIG come from the germline V gene (reference sequence). There are 17 residues in the CDR3. Trimming took 3 bases from V and 5 from J, leaving 23 bases between them. CDR3 DNA: TGTGCCTGGAGCCAAACTACAGGGAGGGGTTTCGATCAGCCCCAGCATTTT. This codes for CAWSQTTGRGFDQPQHF.